This TCR beta chain was recorded in a study of vaccination and CD4 T cells after COVID-19. Looking at the study overall: For each participant, vaccination comprised two doses of either the BNT162b2 or the mRNA-1273 vaccine.

This CDR3 has 15 amino acids. The germline V gene encodes CDR1 MRHNA and CDR2 SNTAGT. Trimming left V 2 bases short and J 0 bases short, with 9 bases between. The Oncomine TCR Beta short-read assay was applied to DNA of cultured CD4+ T cells. From cultured CD4+ T cells, genomic DNA was extracted. Each CDR3 protein is one row after TCRdb ran MiXCR on the PCR reads. The data show about 9,300 distinct CDR3 sequences, with around 34% seen just once and about 20% held by the top ten. The treatment denotes: approximately nine-day PBMC culture with coronavirus spike peptide pools or control peptides (ViraFEST assay). It was before the COVID-19 pandemic (2011-2018) that the unexposed donor's CD4+ T cells were collected. In the case of this clonotype: Its antigen remains unidentified.

The chain carries TRBV6-4 and TRBJ2-3; D possibly uses TRBD1 or TRBD2 (5 bases each). This TCR was recovered from a human donor in good health. The specimen sequenced was CD4+ T cells from blood, cultured in vitro. The CDR3 DNA reads as TGTGCCAGCAGTGACCGGGGCGGGAGCACAGATACGCAGTATTTT. This sequence encodes CASSDRGGSTDTQYF.